Below are 9 T cell receptor beta chains sequenced from a single sample in a study of Graves' ophthalmopathy and Graves' hyperthyroidism. TCR beta CDR3 amplification used RNA transcripts. HTBI-primed RT-PCR formed the first round, and a multiplex PCR formed the second. TCRdb re-called the multiplex PCR reads through MiXCR, storing one row per CDR3 protein. The top ten clones hold roughly 3% of a sample with about 640,000 distinct CDR3 sequences, about two fifths of them seen once. The sequenced sample consisted of peripheral blood. The receptors were gathered from an adult man with Graves' ophthalmopathy.

This clonotype turned up a few times. This sequence joins TRBV20-1 and TRBJ1-1; the D gene is possibly TRBD1 (5 bases). The germline V gene has CDR1 DFQATT and CDR2 SNEGSKA (reference sequence). V lost 3 bases and J lost 11, with 22 bases in between. This CDR3 comprises 14 residues. DNA for the CDR3: TGCAGTGCTAGCAAGACCGGGACCCACGAAAACGCTTTCTTT. This translates into CSASKTGTHENAFF.

Regarding this clonotype: The germline gene is not matched at one end of the junction; a read error may be the cause. The chain couples TRBV20-1 to TRBJ2-5, with a weak D call TRBD1 (6 bases). Germline V gene sequence: CDR1 DFQATT, CDR2 SNEGSKA (reference sequence). This CDR3 is built from 14 residues. CDR3 DNA sequence: TGCAGTGCTAGAATGGGGGCCCTAGGAGAGACCCAGCACTTC. Encoded protein: CSARMGALGETQHF.

The chain joins TRBV7-2 to TRBJ1-4; 9 bases match TRBD1. Germline CDR1 is SGHTA and CDR2 is FQGNSA. This CDR3 is built from 14 residues. The V gene end was trimmed by 4 bases and the J gene end by 10 bases; junction bases not matched to a gene: 7. The CDR3 region is CTSSYPTGGGKLFF. The CDR3 nucleotides are TGTACCAGCAGCTACCCGACAGGGGGTGGAAAACTGTTTTTT.

There are many counts of this clonotype. The V and J genes are TRBV4-1 and TRBJ1-4; 9 bases fit TRBD1. CDR3 length equals 15 residues. V lost 4 bases to trimming and J lost 7 bases; unmatched junction nucleotides: 7. Germline V lookup: CDR1 MGHRA, CDR2 YSYEKL. The CDR3: CASSPQDRGREKLFF. The CDR3 nucleotides are TGCGCCAGCAGCCCGCAGGACAGGGGTCGTGAAAAACTGTTTTTT.

V usage is TRBV6-5 and J usage is TRBJ2-7; possibly TRBD2 for D (5 bases). Germline values: CDR1 MNHEY, CDR2 SVGAGI. The CDR3 spans 14 residues. V lost 2 bases and J lost 4, with 12 bases in between. DNA of the CDR3: TGTGCCAGCAGTTACGGGCGGTCGGGGTACGAGCAGTACTTC. It specifies CASSYGRSGYEQYF.

In this sample, this clonotype turned up many times. This chain links TRBV29-1 with TRBJ2-7; D not resolved. This CDR3 contains 15 residues. Trimming stripped 5 bases from V and 2 bases from J, with 19 bases between. Germline lookup yields CDR1 SQVTM and CDR2 ANQGSEA. This CDR3 is CSVFRTGHTTYEQYF. The CDR3 nucleotides read TGCAGCGTTTTCAGGACCGGGCATACCACCTACGAGCAGTACTTC.

This clonotype was picked up a small number of times. V and J are TRBV9 and TRBJ1-2; 7 bases agree with TRBD1. V shed 4 bases, J shed 3 bases, and the junction held 6 bases outside the gene matches. Germline V gene sequence: CDR1 SGDLS, CDR2 YYNGEE. The CDR3 covers 14 residues. The CDR3: CASSPTGRDYGYTF. The CDR3 DNA is TGTGCCAGCAGCCCGACAGGGAGGGACTATGGCTACACCTTC.

This clonotype was counted at least ten times. This rearrangement joins TRBV10-3 to TRBJ2-2; D unclear. Germline CDR1 is ENHRY and CDR2 is SYGVKD. The V end lost 0 bases, the J end lost 4 bases, and 12 bases lay between the germline ends. The CDR3 sequence is 16 residues long. The CDR3 DNA reads as TGTGCCATCAGTGAGTCGCCCAAAGGGTCCACCGGGGAGCTGTTTTTT. The encoded protein is CAISESPKGSTGELFF.

At least ten counts were recorded for this clonotype. The chain uses TRBV19 and TRBJ2-7; 10 bases are shared with TRBD1. Germline V gives CDR1 LNHDA, CDR2 SQIVND (reference sequence). Trimming took 5 bases from V and 5 from J; bases not matched to a gene: 6. The CDR3 contains 14 residues. Written as DNA, the CDR3 is TGTGCCAGTAGTCCGGGACAGGGGAGAAACGAGCAGTACTTC. It specifies CASSPGQGRNEQYF.